This T cell receptor (beta chain) was recovered during a study of OX40 agonist ivuxolimab in advanced cancers. The study sampled blood at baseline, cycle 4 day 1, and cycle 7 day 1. A note on this clone: The antigen is unknown.

Assay used: immunoSEQ multiplex PCR; TCRdb lists only in-frame clones, some missing. The repertoire holds about 60,000 clones, with around 90% as singletons. Trimming removed 0 bases from V and 0 bases from J, with 12 bases in between. Germline CDR1 and CDR2: LGHNA and YNFKEQ. CDR3 size: 18 residues. Study-level results: There were also nonresponders showing low normalized T-cell clonal expansion.

The TCR originated in an adult with an advanced solid tumor such as melanoma, head and neck, liver or kidney cancer. Sequences were derived from CD4+ or CD8+ T cells sorted from blood, sampled in a trial of the OX40 agonist ivuxolimab. The chain uses TRBV4-2 and TRBJ2-6; no reliable D call. The CDR3 DNA is TGTGCCAGCAGCCAAGAGGCAGTAAGAAGCTCTGGGGCCAACGTCCTGACTTTC. Translation: CASSQEAVRSSGANVLTF.